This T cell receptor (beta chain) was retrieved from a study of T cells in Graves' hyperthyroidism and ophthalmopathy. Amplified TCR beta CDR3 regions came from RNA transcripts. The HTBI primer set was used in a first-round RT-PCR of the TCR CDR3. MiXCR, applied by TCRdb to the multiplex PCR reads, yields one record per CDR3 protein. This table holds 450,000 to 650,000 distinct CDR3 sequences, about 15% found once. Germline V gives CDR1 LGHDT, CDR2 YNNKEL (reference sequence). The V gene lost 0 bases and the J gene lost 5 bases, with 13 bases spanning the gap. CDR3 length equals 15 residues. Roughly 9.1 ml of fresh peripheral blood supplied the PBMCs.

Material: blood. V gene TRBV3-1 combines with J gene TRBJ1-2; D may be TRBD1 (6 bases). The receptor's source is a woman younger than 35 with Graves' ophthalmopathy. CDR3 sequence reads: CASSQDWAGVYGYTF. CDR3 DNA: TGTGCCAGCAGCCAAGATTGGGCAGGGGTATATGGCTACACCTTC.